Sequencing of this T cell receptor (beta chain) was carried out in a study of shared clonotypes between healthy human individuals. Regarding the study as a whole: The sharing of roughly 5% of naive CD4 clonotypes was seen across a handful of donors. Although depth was large, rarefaction showed that sequencing of the sorted subsets was incomplete.

Every subset had its genomic DNA shared out evenly among several immunoSEQ plates. The data were produced by immunoSEQ multiplex PCR, yet TCRdb's version contains in-frame clones alone and is incomplete. Here the sample spans roughly 600,000 clones, 95% to 98% being singletons. CD45RO-negative, CCR7-positively selected cells formed the naive CD8 fraction, excluding terminally differentiated effector memory CD45RA+ cells. A note on this clone: No antigen is known for it.

Losses at the gene ends were 2 bases for V and 7 bases for J; bases not matched to a gene: 6. Germline CDR1 is SGHAT and CDR2 is FQNNGV. The CDR3 runs to 14 residues. The material sequenced was naive CD8+ T cells sorted from blood. J is TRBJ1-2 and V is TRBV11-2, with 8 bases matching TRBD1. The TCR originated in a man aged 25-45 years in good health. DNA for the CDR3: TGTGCCAGCAGCTTAACGGCAGGGGGCTTTGGCTACACCTTC. It specifies CASSLTAGGFGYTF.